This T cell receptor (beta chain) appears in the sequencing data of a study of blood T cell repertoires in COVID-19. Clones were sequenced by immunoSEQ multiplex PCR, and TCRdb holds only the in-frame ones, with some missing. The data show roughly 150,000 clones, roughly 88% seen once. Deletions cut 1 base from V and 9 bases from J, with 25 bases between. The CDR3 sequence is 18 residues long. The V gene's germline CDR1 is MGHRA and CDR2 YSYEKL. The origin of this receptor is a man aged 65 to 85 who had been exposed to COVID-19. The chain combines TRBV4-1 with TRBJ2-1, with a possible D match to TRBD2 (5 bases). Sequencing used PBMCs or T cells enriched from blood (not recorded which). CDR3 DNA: TGCGCCAGCAGCCAAGGGCTCCTAGCCCGTTTGGTTTCGTTTGAGCAGTTCTTC. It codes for CASSQGLLARLVSFEQFF.